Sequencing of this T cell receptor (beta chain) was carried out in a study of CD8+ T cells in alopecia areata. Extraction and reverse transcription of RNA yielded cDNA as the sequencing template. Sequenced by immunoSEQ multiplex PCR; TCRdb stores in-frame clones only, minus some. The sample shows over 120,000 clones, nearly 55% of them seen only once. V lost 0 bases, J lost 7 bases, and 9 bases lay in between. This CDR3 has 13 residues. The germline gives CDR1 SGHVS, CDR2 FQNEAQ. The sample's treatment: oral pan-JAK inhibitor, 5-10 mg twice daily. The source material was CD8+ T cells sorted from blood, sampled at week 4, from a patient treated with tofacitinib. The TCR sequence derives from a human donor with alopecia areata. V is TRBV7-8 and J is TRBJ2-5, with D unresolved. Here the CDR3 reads CASSLAEAGTQYF. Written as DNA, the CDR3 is TGTGCCAGCAGCTTAGCGGAAGCCGGGACCCAGTACTTC.